This TCR beta chain is drawn from a study of cytomegalovirus exposure and HLA in healthy donors. Whole-study findings and limits: Across donors, sequencing depth was assumed by presence/absence analyses to be roughly uniform. It was 160 or so TCR beta chains that were listed as cytomegalovirus-associated.

Germline values: CDR1 SGHVS, CDR2 FNYEAQ. The CDR3 consists of 16 residues. V trimming: 5 bases; J trimming: 0 bases; junction bases outside the gene matches: 5. Notes on this clone: Its antigen is as yet unknown.

In the PCR, 60 Vbeta and 13 Jbeta primers were used. Authors' methods: About 11 million of the roughly 77 million unique TCR beta chains counted in a later analysis were shared. The protocol was immunoSEQ multiplex PCR, while the TCRdb copy is restricted to in-frame clones and leaves out a portion. V and J calls and clone size come straight from that table; D and trimming were deduced from the DNA. Of about 120,000 clones detected, 15% to 19% appear once; the ten largest clones hold 1.9%. This TCR came from a woman between 18 and 30 years old in good health and CMV-seronegative. The sample consisted of PBMCs. The V call is TRBV7-6, the J call TRBJ2-3, with 10 bases that match TRBD1. CDR3 in amino acids: CASSRDRGPSTDTQYF. For the CDR3, the DNA is TGTGCCAGCAGCCGGGACAGGGGCCCGAGCACAGATACGCAGTATTTT.